This T cell receptor (beta chain) was observed in a study of shared clonotypes between healthy human individuals. Whole-study results and caveats: Deeper or shallower sequencing was expected to change how clonotypes are shared among donors. When naive CD4 clonotypes were compared across a few donors, 4% to 5.5% were shared.

Sequencing was performed with immunoSEQ multiplex PCR; in TCRdb, only in-frame clones are kept and a portion is missing. Of more than 2,000,000 clones detected, 93% appear once; the ten largest clones hold approximately 0.4%. A CD45RA+ naive subset and a CD45RA-negative memory subset were split from CD4+ cells. The CDR3 covers 16 residues. CDR1 and CDR2 from the germline V gene are WNHNN and SYGVQD (reference sequence). V lost 6 bases to trimming and J lost 0 bases, with 14 bases between them. As regards this clone: Its antigen is not known.

Sequencing was carried out using naive CD4+ T cells from PBMCs. Subset of the sample: CD45RA+ positively selected. This TCR derives from a man aged 18 to 30 in good health. Some clones in this sample may be carry-over from other donors' samples. V and J are TRBV10-1 and TRBJ2-2; the D gene could be TRBD1 or TRBD2 (6 bases each). CDR3 amino acids: CASSPRGTPNTGELFF. For the CDR3, the DNA is TGCGCCAGCAGCCCAAGGGGGACTCCGAACACCGGGGAGCTGTTTTTT.